This T cell receptor beta chain comes out of a study of CD8+CD57+ T cells in acquired aplastic anemia (dated by TCRdb to the late 2010s). With respect to the entire study: On average, sorted CD4+ and CD8+ cells yielded about 3 ug of extracted DNA, with a range of about 0.18 to 27.4 ug. CD8+CD57+ expansion was defined as a frequency above the mean frequency observed in healthy subjects.

Turning to this clonotype: Its antigen has not been determined. No base quality values were provided; no much bigger clone lies one nucleotide off.

TCR beta VDJ combination and CDR3 sequence profiling used genomic DNA as the template. An Illumina HiSeq 2000 was the platform used for TCR repertoire sequencing. Per the original workflow: TRBV/TRBJ rearrangement plots, CDR3 size and DJ length profiles, and Simpson's diversity index were used to evaluate the repertoires. The immunodominant clone was defined as the most abundant DNA sequence in deep sequencing data. CDR3 amino acid sequences were screened for sharing across subjects and were compared with published repertoires and the VDJdb database. TCRdb trimmed public reads at Q25 via fastp, called clones via MiXCR and kept in-frame beta chains. One record per CDR3 amino acid sequence lists the most common genes and DNA. Here the V and J calls rest on TCRdb's processing, not on the authors' analysis. Recorded for this sample are just over 200,000 distinct CDR3 sequences; 65% of them occurred a single time. Clones ranked in the top ten supply around three fifths of the sample.

Paper-wide results and their limitations: No significant difference in CD8+ Simpson's diversity was found between patients and healthy controls (P=0.060). Although roughly 30 CD8+ CDR3 sequences were shared by patients and controls, these sequences appeared highly expressed in patients and within the immunodominant clones of patients.

Patients chosen for sequencing had shown expansion of CD8+CD57+ cells by flow cytometry. Every patient had a diagnosis of severe acquired aplastic anemia based on International Study of Aplastic Anemia and Agranulocytosis and Camitta criteria. No therapy had been received by the patients at the time of blood sampling. In the study, sorted CD4+ and CD8+ blood T cells from patients with severe aplastic anemia and from healthy subjects underwent deep sequencing of TCR repertoires. Patients were enrolled in the USA under clinicaltrials.gov protocols 00001620, 01623167, 00001397, 00071045, 00081523 and 00961064. Ficoll-Paque density gradient centrifugation was used to isolate peripheral blood mononuclear cells. Before DNA was extracted, CD4+ and CD8+ T cells were sorted using either FACS or magnetic beads. This TCR came from a human donor with aplastic anemia. Sequences were obtained from sorted CD4+, CD8+, or CD8+CD57+ T cells (not recorded which) from PBMCs.

CDR3 sequence: CASSRQRNIQYF. The bases are TGTGCCAGCAGTCGTCAGAGAAACATTCAGTACTTC. The rearrangement joined TRBV12-3 or TRBV12-4 to TRBJ2-4; no confident D gene assignment can be made. Trimming at the junction amounts to 5 bases on V and 6 bases on J, and the germline ends lie 8 bases apart. Its CDR3 holds 12 amino acids, cysteine through phenylalanine. Only the CDR3 DNA stays, 36 bases, in frame from base 1.